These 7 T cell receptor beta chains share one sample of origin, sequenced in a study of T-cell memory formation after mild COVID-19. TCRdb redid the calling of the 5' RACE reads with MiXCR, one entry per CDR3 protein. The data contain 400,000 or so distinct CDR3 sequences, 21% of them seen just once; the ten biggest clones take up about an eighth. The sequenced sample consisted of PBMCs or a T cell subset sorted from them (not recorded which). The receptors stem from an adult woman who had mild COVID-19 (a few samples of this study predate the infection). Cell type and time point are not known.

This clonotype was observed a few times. The CDR3 DNA is TGCGCCAGCAGCTTGGATCCGGGCTCGAGCTCCTACGAGCAGTACTTC. Amino acids: CASSLDPGSSSYEQYF. The chain recombines TRBV5-1 with TRBJ2-7; no reliable D call. V was pared by 0 bases and J by 0 bases, with 13 bases between. The germline gives CDR1 SGHRS, CDR2 YFSETQ. This CDR3 spans 16 amino acids.

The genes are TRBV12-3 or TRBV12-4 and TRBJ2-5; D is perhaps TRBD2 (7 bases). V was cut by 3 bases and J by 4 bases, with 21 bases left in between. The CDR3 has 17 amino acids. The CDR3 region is CASSFREGGTLTETQYF. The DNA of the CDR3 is TGTGCCAGCAGTTTCAGAGAGGGGGGGACCTTGACAGAGACCCAGTACTTC.

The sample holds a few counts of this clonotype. CDR3 sequence reads: CASSLSPDFYEQYF. In nucleotides, the CDR3 is TGTGCCAGCAGTTTATCGCCCGACTTCTACGAGCAGTACTTC. V gene TRBV27 combines with J gene TRBJ2-7; no clear D gene. V lost 0 bases and J 3 bases, leaving 9 bases between the germline ends. The CDR3 is made up of 14 amino acids. Per the germline V gene, CDR1 is MNHEY and CDR2 is SMNVEV (reference sequence).

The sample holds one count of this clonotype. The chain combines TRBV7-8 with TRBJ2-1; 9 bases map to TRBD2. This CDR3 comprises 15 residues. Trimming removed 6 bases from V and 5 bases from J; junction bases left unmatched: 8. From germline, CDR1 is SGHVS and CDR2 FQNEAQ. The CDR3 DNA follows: TGTGCCAGCAGAAGGACTAGCGAAGTTCACAATGAGCAGTTCTTC. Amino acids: CASRRTSEVHNEQFF.

CDR3 amino acids: CASSPFEGTYEQYF. As DNA, the CDR3 is TGTGCCAGCAGCCCCTTCGAGGGAACCTACGAGCAGTACTTC. The gene calls are TRBV9 and TRBJ2-7, with a possible D match to TRBD2 (5 bases). Germline CDR1 SGDLS, CDR2 YYNGEE. The CDR3 consists of 14 residues. V shed 4 bases and J shed 2 bases, with 13 bases lying between them.

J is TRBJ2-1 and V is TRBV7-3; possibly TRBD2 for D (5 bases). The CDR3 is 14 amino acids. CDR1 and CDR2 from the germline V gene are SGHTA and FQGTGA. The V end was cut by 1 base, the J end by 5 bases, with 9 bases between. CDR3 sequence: CASSLREGNNEQFF. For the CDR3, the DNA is TGTGCCAGCAGCTTAAGAGAGGGAAACAATGAGCAGTTCTTC.

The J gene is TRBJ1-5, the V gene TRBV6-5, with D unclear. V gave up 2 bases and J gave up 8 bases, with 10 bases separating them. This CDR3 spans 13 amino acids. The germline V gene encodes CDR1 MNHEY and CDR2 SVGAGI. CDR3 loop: CASSYTQKEPQHF. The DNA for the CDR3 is TGTGCCAGCAGTTACACCCAGAAGGAGCCCCAGCATTTT.